The sequence of this T cell receptor beta chain was determined in a study of blood T cell repertoires in COVID-19. In the source study's methods: Researchers report that nucleated cell counts were estimated from reference gene primer amplification. Some clones are missing from TCRdb's copy, which holds only in-frame ones; the method was immunoSEQ multiplex PCR. Clone size and V and J calls were adopted from that table, with D and trimming inferred from the DNA. The sample holds 80,000 or so clones, 65% to 90% seen once. The junction had 8 bases not matched to a gene; V was cut back by 9 bases and J by 3 bases. The CDR3 covers 13 residues. Germline lookup yields CDR1 MDHEN and CDR2 SYDVKM.

Sample: peripheral blood. The chain couples TRBV28 to TRBJ2-7; 7 bases align to TRBD1. This receptor was taken from a man older than 75 with acute or convalescent COVID-19. For the CDR3, the DNA is TGTGCCAGTTGGACGGGGACAGTCTACGAGCAGTACTTC. Translating it yields CASWTGTVYEQYF.